The clone carrying this TCR beta chain was counted a few times. Its antigen is unidentified. This sample is drawn from a study of PD-L1 blockade in urothelial cancer. Study background: From 2014, patients received atezolizumab, given as 1,200 mg intravenously every 3 weeks. Prior regimens of chemotherapy numbered 0 to 3 per patient. Study-wide results and limits: When measured at 3 weeks, tumor-associated blood clones expanded more in durable-benefit patients. Below-median pretreatment blood TCR clonality predicted better survival.

Time point specified: pretreatment peripheral blood. V was shortened by 1 base and J by 7 bases, with 11 bases between the two germline ends. This CDR3 is built from 14 residues. Germline V gene data show CDR1 as LNHDA and CDR2 as SQIVND (reference sequence). This table comes from immunoSEQ multiplex PCR, and its TCRdb copy is limited to in-frame clones, with some not included. The table lists tens of thousands of clones, roughly 90% of them singletons. The chain recombines TRBV19 with TRBJ1-5; no firm D call. The TCR was taken from a man between 65 and 85 years old with urothelial cancer. The specimen comprised PBMCs, sampled around atezolizumab (anti-PD-L1) treatment. The CDR3 sequence: CASSIGPDPQPQHF. The CDR3 DNA reads as TGTGCCAGTAGTATAGGCCCAGATCCACAGCCCCAGCATTTT.